This record concerns one TCR beta chain sequence. The entry originates in a study of blood T cells in healthy people across ages. It was with a sample-barcoded 5' primer and a J-beta primer mix that a second PCR of roughly 7 to 12 cycles was run. TCRdb re-called the 5' RACE reads through MiXCR, storing one row per CDR3 protein. Here the sample spans approximately 400,000 distinct CDR3 sequences, about 49% being singletons. Trimming shortened V by 5 bases and J by 4 bases, and 12 bases separated the two germline ends. The germline V gene has CDR1 SQVTM and CDR2 ANQGSEA. The CDR3 is 14 residues long. Sequenced input: blood. The chain couples TRBV29-1 to TRBJ2-6; the D call may be TRBD1 or TRBD2 (5 bases each). The clonotype comes from a man aged 55 to 70 in good health. The CDR3 reads CSVTRGSGANVLTF. For the CDR3, the DNA is TGCAGCGTTACACGGGGCTCGGGGGCCAACGTCCTGACTTTC.